These T cell receptor beta chains were read from a single sample in a study of Ad26.COV2.S vaccination and SARS-CoV-2 variants. TCRdb's table, derived via immunoSEQ multiplex PCR, lists solely in-frame clones and lacks some. The repertoire consists of hundreds of thousands of clones, with 83% occurring once and the leading ten covering approximately 7%. The source material was peripheral blood, sampled in a trial of Ad26.COV2.S vaccine versus placebo. The origin of the receptors is a person between 18 and 59 years old who received the Ad26.COV2.S COVID-19 vaccine or a placebo. Both conserved end residues are part of each CDR3. D genes are given only for firm matches. Not every row has a clone size; where given, it reads once, few, many or a size class.

V	length	J	D	size	DNA	CDR3
TRBV2	12	TRBJ2-3	.	.	TGTGCCAAACGGGACTCCACAGATACGCAGTATTTT	CAKRDSTDTQYF
TRBV6-1	16	TRBJ1-2	.	.	TGTGCCAGCAGTGAAGGGGTACAGGGTGGGGGCTATGGCTACACCTTC	CASSEGVQGGGYGYTF
TRBV5-1	17	TRBJ2-1	TRBD2	.	TGCGCCAGCAGTTCGGGACTAGCGGGAGCCCGAGGAGGAGAGCAGTTCTTC	CASSSGLAGARGGEQFF
TRBV24-1	13	TRBJ2-5	.	once	TGTGCCACCAGTCCCCCCCACGATGAGACCCAGTACTTC	CATSPPHDETQYF
TRBV5-4	15	TRBJ2-1	TRBD2	.	TGTGCCAGCAGCTTCCTAGCGGGGAGCCGGGATGAGCAGTTCTTC	CASSFLAGSRDEQFF
TRBV11-2	15	TRBJ1-3	.	.	TGTGCCAGCAGCTTAACACGGGGAGACGGAAACACCATATATTTT	CASSLTRGDGNTIYF
TRBV19	11	TRBJ1-1	.	.	TGTGCCAGTCAGGATCGGTGGGACGTTTTCTTT	CASQDRWDVFF
TRBV5-1	15	TRBJ1-5	TRBD1	.	TGCGCCAGCAGCGACGGTCCAGGGGGACCCCAGGCCCAGCATTTT	CASSDGPGGPQAQHF
TRBV4-3	16	TRBJ2-7	TRBD1	.	TGCGCCAGCAGCCAAGATCTGGGACAGTATATAGCCGAGCAGTACTTC	CASSQDLGQYIAEQYF
TRBV29-1	13	TRBJ2-5	.	.	TGCAGCGTTGCTTCGGGGTACCAAGAGACCCAGTACTTC	CSVASGYQETQYF
TRBV27	16	TRBJ1-6	TRBD1	.	TGTGCCAGCAGTTCGGGGGACAGGGCGAGAAATTCACCCCTCCACTTT	CASSSGDRARNSPLHF
TRBV18	13	TRBJ1-1	.	.	TGTGCCAGCTCATCCACAGGGCTTACCGAAGCTTTCTTT	CASSSTGLTEAFF